This T cell receptor (beta chain) was sequenced in a study of cytomegalovirus exposure and HLA in healthy donors. The donors, nominally healthy at sampling, likely had unrecorded immune exposures. The PCR contained 60 Vbeta and 13 Jbeta primers. The data were produced by immunoSEQ multiplex PCR, yet TCRdb's version contains in-frame clones alone and is incomplete. The repertoire has approximately 190,000 clones, more than 65% of them found once; the top ten carry approximately 3.6%. The germline V and J ends were trimmed by 0 bases and 6 bases, with 8 bases remaining between them. Per germline, CDR1 SGHRS and CDR2 YFSETQ. The CDR3 covers 13 residues.

This receptor was obtained from a middle-aged man in good health and CMV-seropositive. Sequences were obtained from PBMCs. The chain has TRBV5-1 and TRBJ2-3, with D perhaps matching TRBD2 (5 bases). The CDR3 is CASSLGTGDTQYF. The CDR3 DNA follows: TGCGCCAGCAGCTTGGGGACGGGGGATACGCAGTATTTT.